This TCR beta chain appears in the sequencing data of a study of blood T cell repertoires in COVID-19. In the study overall: Some COVID-19 samples were acute and others convalescent; all came from the United States, Italy and Spain.

TCRdb keeps only in-frame clones here, not all; method: immunoSEQ multiplex PCR. The profile shows more than 200,000 clones, roughly 86% of them singletons. The study drew participants aged about 18 to 89 years from roughly 25 US areas. Cohort placement rested on clinical history that participants reported themselves. A word on this clone: The sample carries other DNA sequences with the same CDR3.

The CDR3 has 14 residues. The germline gives CDR1 SGHRS, CDR2 YFSETQ. V gave up 4 bases and J gave up 4 bases; unmatched junction bases: 5. This chain links TRBV5-1 with TRBJ2-7; TRBD2 agrees at 10 bases. The TCR was taken from a woman in her forties or fifties who had recovered from COVID-19. The sequenced material came from PBMCs or T cells enriched from blood (not recorded which). Here the CDR3 reads CASSPSGSLYEQYF. The CDR3 nucleotides are TGCGCCAGCAGCCCTAGCGGGAGCCTTTACGAGCAGTACTTC.